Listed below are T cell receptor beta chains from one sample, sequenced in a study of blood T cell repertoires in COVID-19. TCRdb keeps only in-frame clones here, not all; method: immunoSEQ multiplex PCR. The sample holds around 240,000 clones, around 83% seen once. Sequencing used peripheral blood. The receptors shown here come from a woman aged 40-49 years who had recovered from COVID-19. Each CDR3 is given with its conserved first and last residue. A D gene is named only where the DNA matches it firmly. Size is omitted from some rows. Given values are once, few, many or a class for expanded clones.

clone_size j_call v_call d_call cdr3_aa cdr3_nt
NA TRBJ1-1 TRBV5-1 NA CASSLAQNTEAFF TGCGCCAGCAGCTTGGCACAGAACACTGAAGCTTTCTTT
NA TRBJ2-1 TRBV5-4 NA CASSSGNSDEQFF TGTGCCAGCAGTTCAGGGAATTCGGATGAGCAGTTCTTC
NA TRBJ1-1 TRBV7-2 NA CASSSSWGEAFF TGTGCCAGCAGCTCTAGCTGGGGAGAAGCTTTCTTT
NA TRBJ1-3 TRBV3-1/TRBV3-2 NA CASSDLAIWAAVPTGNTIYF TGTGCCAGCAGCGACCTAGCTATCTGGGCAGCCGTACCTACAGGAAACACCATATATTTT
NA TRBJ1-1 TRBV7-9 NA CASSPSGMNTEAFF TGTGCCAGCAGCCCGTCCGGGATGAACACTGAAGCTTTCTTT
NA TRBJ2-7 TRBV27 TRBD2 CASSLTLAGGLYEQYF TGTGCCAGCAGCCTAACGCTAGCGGGGGGGCTTTACGAGCAGTACTTC
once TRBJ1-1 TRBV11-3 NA CASSPADSLNTEAFF TGTGCCAGCAGCCCGGCGGACAGCTTGAACACTGAAGCTTTCTTT
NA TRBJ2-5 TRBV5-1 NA CASSLQVSEETQYF TGCGCCAGCAGCTTGCAGGTTTCAGAAGAGACCCAGTACTTC
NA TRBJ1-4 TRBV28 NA CASSRGQRNEKLFF TGTGCCAGCAGTCGAGGACAGCGTAATGAAAAACTGTTTTTT
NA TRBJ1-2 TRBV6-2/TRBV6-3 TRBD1 CASSRTGFMNYGYTF TGTGCCAGCAGCCGGACAGGGTTCATGAACTATGGCTACACCTTC
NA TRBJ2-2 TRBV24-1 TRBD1 CATSGSWTGANTGELFF TGTGCCACCAGTGGTTCCTGGACAGGCGCGAACACCGGGGAGCTGTTTTTT
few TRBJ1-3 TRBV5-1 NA CASSLTHSGNTIYF TGCGCCAGCAGCTTGACACACTCTGGAAACACCATATATTTT
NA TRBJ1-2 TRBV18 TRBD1 CASSLEAGQGSYGYTF TGTGCCAGCTCACTGGAGGCCGGACAGGGGTCCTATGGCTACACCTTC
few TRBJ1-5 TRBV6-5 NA CASSYSRSGEQPQHF TGTGCCAGCAGTTACTCGAGATCCGGGGAGCAGCCCCAGCATTTT
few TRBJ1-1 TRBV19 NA CASSISQSGGAFF TGTGCCAGTAGTATATCTCAGTCCGGGGGAGCTTTCTTT
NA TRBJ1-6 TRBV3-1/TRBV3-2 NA CASSQGRVYNSPLHF TGTGCCAGCAGCCAAGGCAGGGTCTATAATTCACCCCTCCACTTT
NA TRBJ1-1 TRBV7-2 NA CASRGEVGWGTEAFF TGTGCCAGCAGGGGAGAGGTGGGGTGGGGCACTGAAGCTTTCTTT
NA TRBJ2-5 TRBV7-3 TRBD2 CASSPTSGVQETQYF TGTGCCAGCAGCCCTACTAGCGGGGTCCAAGAGACCCAGTACTTC
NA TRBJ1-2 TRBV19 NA CATNTRGGYTF TGTGCCACAAACACCCGAGGGGGCTACACCTTC
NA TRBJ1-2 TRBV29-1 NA CSVGTANYGYTF TGCAGCGTTGGGACAGCGAACTATGGCTACACCTTC
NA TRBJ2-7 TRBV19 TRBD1 CASRRTGTGVYEQYF TGTGCCAGTAGACGGACCGGGACAGGGGTATACGAGCAGTACTTC
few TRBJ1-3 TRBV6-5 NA CASSQIPGNTIYF TGTGCCAGCAGCCAAATTCCTGGAAACACCATATATTTT
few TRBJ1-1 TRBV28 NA CASSLFVSDTEAFF TGTGCCAGCAGTTTATTTGTTTCGGACACTGAAGCTTTCTTT
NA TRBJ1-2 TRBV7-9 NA CASSHNHPLGRGYGYTF TGTGCCAGCAGCCACAACCACCCCCTGGGTAGGGGCTATGGCTACACCTTC
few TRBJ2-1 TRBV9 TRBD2 CASSLTGGTRFYNEQFF TGTGCCAGCAGCCTCACCGGGGGGACGCGATTTTACAATGAGCAGTTCTTC
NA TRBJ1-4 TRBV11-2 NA CASSSRGIGEKLFF TGTGCCAGCAGCTCCAGGGGAATTGGAGAAAAACTGTTTTTT
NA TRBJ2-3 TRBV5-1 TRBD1 CASREQGASTDTQYF TGCGCCAGCAGGGAACAGGGGGCGAGCACAGATACGCAGTATTTT
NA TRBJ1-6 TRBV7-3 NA CASSLGQDSPLHF TGTGCCAGCAGCTTAGGGCAGGATTCACCCCTCCACTTT
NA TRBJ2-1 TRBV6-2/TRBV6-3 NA CASSDPGGVEQFF TGTGCCAGCAGTGATCCGGGGGGCGTTGAGCAGTTCTTC
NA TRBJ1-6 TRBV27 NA CASSFQGRDSPLHF TGTGCCAGCAGTTTTCAGGGGAGGGATTCACCCCTCCACTTT
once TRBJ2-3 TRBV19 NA CASSMRLGRRDTQYF TGTGCCAGTAGTATGCGCTTGGGGCGCAGAGATACGCAGTATTTT
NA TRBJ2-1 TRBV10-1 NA CATSKHNNEQFF TGCGCCACCAGTAAGCATAACAATGAGCAGTTCTTC
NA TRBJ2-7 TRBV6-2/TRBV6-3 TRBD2 CASSYGTSGYEQYF TGTGCCAGCAGTTACGGGACTAGCGGCTACGAGCAGTACTTC
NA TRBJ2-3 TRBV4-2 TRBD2 CASSQGNQVLIFYGGGAADTQYF TGTGCCAGCAGCCAAGGGAACCAGGTTCTTATTTTTTACGGCGGGGGGGCGGCAGATACGCAGTATTTT
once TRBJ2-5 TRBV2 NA CASSETFRQETQYF TGTGCCAGCAGTGAGACTTTCCGGCAAGAGACCCAGTACTTC
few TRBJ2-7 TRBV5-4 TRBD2 CASSKPGGSSYEQYF TGTGCCAGCAGCAAACCGGGGGGTAGCTCCTACGAGCAGTACTTC
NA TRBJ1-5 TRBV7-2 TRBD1 CASSLMTGNQPQHF TGTGCCAGCAGCTTGATGACAGGGAATCAGCCCCAGCATTTT
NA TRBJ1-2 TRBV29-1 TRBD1 CSGGQGDYGYTF TGCAGCGGCGGACAGGGAGACTATGGCTACACCTTC
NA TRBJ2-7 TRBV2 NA CASSPDRYEQYF TGTGCCAGCAGTCCTGACAGGTACGAGCAGTACTTC
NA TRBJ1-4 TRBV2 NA CASSGVEEKLFF TGTGCCAGCAGTGGAGTAGAGGAAAAACTGTTTTTT
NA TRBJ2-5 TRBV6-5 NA CASSYSVSSETQYF TGTGCCAGCAGTTATTCAGTTTCGTCAGAGACCCAGTACTTC
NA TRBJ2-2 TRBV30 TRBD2 CAWSASGGFPGELFF TGTGCCTGGAGTGCTAGCGGGGGGTTTCCCGGGGAGCTGTTTTTT
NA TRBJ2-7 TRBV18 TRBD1 CASSPSTGNNEQYF TGTGCCAGCTCACCGTCGACAGGGAACAACGAGCAGTACTTC
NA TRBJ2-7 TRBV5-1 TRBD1 CASSRQGDSTYEQYF TGCGCCAGCAGCCGACAGGGAGACAGTACCTACGAGCAGTACTTC
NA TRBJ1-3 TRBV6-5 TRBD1 CASNGQGSGNTIYF TGTGCCAGCAACGGACAGGGCTCTGGAAACACCATATATTTT
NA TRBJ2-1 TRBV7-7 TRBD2 CASSLDSGGAFEQFF TGTGCTAGCAGCTTAGACAGCGGGGGGGCCTTTGAGCAGTTCTTC
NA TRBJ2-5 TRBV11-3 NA CASSLLFTKEGTQYF TGTGCCAGCAGCTTATTGTTCACCAAGGAGGGGACCCAGTACTTC
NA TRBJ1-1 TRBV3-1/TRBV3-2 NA CASRPQGLNTEAFF TGTGCCAGCAGGCCCCAGGGATTGAACACTGAAGCTTTCTTT
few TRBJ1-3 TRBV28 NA CASSLGGAISGNTIYF TGTGCCAGCAGTTTGGGGGGGGCGATCTCTGGAAACACCATATATTTT
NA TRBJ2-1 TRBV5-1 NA CASSLLVANEQFF TGCGCCAGCAGCTTACTAGTCGCCAATGAGCAGTTCTTC
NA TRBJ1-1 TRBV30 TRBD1 CAWLPRLGQGPNTEAFF TGTGCCTGGCTACCTCGTCTGGGACAGGGACCGAACACTGAAGCTTTCTTT
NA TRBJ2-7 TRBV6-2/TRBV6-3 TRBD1 CASSWDRPTEQYF TGTGCCAGCAGTTGGGACAGACCCACCGAGCAGTACTTC
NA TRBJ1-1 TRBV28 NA CVIQGLTEAFF TGTGTAATACAGGGCCTCACTGAAGCTTTCTTT
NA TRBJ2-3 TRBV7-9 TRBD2 CASSTDLLAGLTDTQYF TGTGCCAGCAGCACCGACCTATTAGCGGGGTTGACAGATACGCAGTATTTT
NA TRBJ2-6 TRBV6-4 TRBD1 CASSLGQGTPGANVLTF TGTGCCAGCAGTTTGGGACAGGGGACCCCTGGGGCCAACGTCCTGACTTTC
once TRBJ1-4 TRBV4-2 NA CASSQEGGREKLFF TGTGCCAGCAGCCAAGAGGGGGGACGGGAAAAACTGTTTTTT
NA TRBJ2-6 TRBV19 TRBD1 CASKKITGTVKNSGANVLTF TGTGCCAGTAAAAAAATTACCGGGACAGTAAAAAACTCTGGGGCCAACGTCCTGACTTTC